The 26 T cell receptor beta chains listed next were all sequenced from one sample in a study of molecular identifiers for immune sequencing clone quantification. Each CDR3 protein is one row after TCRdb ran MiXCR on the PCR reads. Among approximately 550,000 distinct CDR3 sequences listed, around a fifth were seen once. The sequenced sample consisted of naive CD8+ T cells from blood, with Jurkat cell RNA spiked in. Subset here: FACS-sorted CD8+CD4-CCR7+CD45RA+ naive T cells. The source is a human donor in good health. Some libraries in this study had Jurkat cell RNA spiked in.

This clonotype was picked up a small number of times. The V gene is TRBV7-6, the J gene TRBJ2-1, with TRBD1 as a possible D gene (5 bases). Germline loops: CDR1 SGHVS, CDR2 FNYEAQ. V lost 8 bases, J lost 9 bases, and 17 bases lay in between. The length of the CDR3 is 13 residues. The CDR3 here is CASALAIGVEQFF. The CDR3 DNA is TGTGCCAGCGCCTTAGCAATAGGGGTTGAGCAGTTCTTC.

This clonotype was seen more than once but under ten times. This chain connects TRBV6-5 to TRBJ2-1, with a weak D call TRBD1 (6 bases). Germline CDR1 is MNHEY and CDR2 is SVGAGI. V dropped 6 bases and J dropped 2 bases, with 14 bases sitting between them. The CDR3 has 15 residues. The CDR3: CASSSPGDPYNEQFF. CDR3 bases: TGTGCCAGCAGCTCCCCAGGGGACCCCTACAATGAGCAGTTCTTC.

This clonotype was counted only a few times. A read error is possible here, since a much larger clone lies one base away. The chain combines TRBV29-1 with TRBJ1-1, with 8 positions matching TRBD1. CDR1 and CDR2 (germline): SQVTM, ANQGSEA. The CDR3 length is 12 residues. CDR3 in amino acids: CSAGQANTEASF. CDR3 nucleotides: TGCAGCGCGGGACAGGCGAACACTGAAGCTTCCTTT. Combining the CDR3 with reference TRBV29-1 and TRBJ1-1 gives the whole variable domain SAVISQKPSRDICQRGTSLTIQCQVDSQVTMMFWYRQQPGQSLTLIATANQGSEATYESGFVIDKFPISRPNLTFSTLTVSNMSPEDSSIYLCSAGQANTEASFGQGTRLTVV.

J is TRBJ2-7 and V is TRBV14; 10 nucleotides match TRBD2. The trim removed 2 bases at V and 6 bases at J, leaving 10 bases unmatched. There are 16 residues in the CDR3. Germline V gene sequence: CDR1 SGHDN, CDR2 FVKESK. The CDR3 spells CASSQHVGLAVVEQYF. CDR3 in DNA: TGTGCCAGCAGCCAACACGTTGGACTAGCGGTGGTCGAGCAGTACTTC. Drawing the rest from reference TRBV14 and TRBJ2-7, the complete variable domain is EAGVTQFPSHSVIEKGQTVTLRCDPISGHDNLYWYRRVMGKEIKFLLHFVKESKQDESGMPNNRFLAERTGGTYSTLKVQPAELEDSGVYFCASSQHVGLAVVEQYFGPGTRLTVT.

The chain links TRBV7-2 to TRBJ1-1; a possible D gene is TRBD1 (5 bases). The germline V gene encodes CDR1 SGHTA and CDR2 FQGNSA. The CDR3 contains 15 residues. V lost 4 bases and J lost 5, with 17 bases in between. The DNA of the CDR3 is TGTGCCAGCAGCTGGGACGTTTCCAGCGGGACTGAAGCTTTCTTT. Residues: CASSWDVSSGTEAFF.

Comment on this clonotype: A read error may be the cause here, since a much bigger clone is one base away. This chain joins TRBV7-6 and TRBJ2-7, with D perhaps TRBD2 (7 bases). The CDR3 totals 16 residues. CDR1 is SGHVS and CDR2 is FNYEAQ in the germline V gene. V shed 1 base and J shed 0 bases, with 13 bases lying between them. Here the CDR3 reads CASSLGGGPSSYEQYF. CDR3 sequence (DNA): TGTGCCAGCAGCTTAGGGGGGGGGCCCAGCTCCTACGAGCAGTACTTC.

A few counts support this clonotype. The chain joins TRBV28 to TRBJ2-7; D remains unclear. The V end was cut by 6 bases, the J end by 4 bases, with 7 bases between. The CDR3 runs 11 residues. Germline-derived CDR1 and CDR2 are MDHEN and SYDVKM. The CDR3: CASRLYYEQYF. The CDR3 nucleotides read TGTGCCAGCAGATTGTATTACGAGCAGTACTTC.

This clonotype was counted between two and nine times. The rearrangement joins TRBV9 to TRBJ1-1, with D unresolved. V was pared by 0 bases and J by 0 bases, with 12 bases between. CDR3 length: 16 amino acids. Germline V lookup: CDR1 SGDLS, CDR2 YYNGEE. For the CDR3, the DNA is TGTGCCAGCAGCGTAGGGGGTAAGGTGGTGAACACTGAAGCTTTCTTT. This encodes CASSVGGKVVNTEAFF.

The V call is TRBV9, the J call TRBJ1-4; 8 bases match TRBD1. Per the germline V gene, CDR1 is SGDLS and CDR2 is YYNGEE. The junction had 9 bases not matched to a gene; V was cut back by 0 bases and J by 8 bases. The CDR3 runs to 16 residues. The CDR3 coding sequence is TGTGCCAGCAGCGTAGAGGCCGGACAGGGTCGCGAAAAACTGTTTTTT. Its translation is CASSVEAGQGREKLFF.

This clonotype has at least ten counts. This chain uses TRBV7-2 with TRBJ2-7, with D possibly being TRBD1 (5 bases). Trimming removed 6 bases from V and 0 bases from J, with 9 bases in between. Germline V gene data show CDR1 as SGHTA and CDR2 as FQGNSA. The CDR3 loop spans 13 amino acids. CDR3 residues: CASSPGHSYEQYF. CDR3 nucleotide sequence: TGTGCCAGCAGTCCAGGGCACTCCTACGAGCAGTACTTC.

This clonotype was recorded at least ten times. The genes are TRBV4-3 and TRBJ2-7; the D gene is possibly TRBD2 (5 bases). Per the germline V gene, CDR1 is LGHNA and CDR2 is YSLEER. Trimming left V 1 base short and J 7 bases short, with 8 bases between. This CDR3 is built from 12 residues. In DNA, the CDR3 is TGCGCCAGCAGCCAAGGTCGAGGGGAGCAGTACTTC. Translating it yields CASSQGRGEQYF.

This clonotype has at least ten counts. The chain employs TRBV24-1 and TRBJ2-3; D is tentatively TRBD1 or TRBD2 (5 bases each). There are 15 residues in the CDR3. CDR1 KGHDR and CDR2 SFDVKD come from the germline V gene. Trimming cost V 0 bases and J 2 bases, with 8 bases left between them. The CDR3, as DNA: TGTGCCACCAGTGATTTGGACGGGGCCACAGATACGCAGTATTTT. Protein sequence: CATSDLDGATDTQYF.

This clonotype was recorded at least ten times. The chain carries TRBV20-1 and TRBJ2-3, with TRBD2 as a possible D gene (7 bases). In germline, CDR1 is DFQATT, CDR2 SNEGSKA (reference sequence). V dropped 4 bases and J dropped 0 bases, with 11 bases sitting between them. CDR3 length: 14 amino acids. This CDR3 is CSAIAGASTDTQYF. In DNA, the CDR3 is TGCAGTGCTATTGCGGGGGCAAGCACAGATACGCAGTATTTT.

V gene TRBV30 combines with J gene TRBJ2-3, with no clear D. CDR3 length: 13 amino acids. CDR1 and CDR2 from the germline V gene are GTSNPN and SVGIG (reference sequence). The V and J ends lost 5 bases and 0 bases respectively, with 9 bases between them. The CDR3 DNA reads TGTGCCTGGGGTTTACTTAGCACAGATACGCAGTATTTT. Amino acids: CAWGLLSTDTQYF.

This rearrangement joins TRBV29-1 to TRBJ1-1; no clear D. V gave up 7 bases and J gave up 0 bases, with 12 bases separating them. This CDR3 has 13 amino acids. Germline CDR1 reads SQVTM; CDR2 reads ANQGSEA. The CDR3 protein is CSAIMDLNTEAFF. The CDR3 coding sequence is TGCAGCGCCATAATGGATCTGAACACTGAAGCTTTCTTT.

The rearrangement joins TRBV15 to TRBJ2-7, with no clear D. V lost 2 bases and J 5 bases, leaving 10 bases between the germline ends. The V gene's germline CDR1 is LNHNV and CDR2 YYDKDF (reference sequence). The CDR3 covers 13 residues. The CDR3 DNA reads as TGTGCCACCAGCAGACTCCGAGGAGACGAGCAGTACTTC. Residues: CATSRLRGDEQYF. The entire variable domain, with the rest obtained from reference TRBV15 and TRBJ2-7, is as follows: DAMVIQNPRYQVTQFGKPVTLSCSQTLNHNVMYWYQQKSSQAPKLLFHYYDKDFNNEADTPDNFQSRRPNTSFCFLDIRSPGLGDTAMYLCATSRLRGDEQYFGPGTRLTVT.

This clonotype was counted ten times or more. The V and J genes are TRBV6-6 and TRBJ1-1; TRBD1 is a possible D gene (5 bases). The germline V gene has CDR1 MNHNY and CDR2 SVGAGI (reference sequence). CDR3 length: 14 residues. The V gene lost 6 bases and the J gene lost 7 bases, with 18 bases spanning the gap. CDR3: CASRYQGGLDEAFF. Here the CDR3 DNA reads TGTGCCAGCAGGTATCAGGGAGGCTTGGATGAAGCTTTCTTT.

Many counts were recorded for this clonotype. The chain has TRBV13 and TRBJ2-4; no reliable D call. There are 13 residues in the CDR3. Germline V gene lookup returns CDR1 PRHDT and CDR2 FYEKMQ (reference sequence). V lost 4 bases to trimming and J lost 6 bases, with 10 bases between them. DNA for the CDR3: TGTGCCAGCAGCTCTACGTACTTAAACATTCAGTACTTC. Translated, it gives CASSSTYLNIQYF.

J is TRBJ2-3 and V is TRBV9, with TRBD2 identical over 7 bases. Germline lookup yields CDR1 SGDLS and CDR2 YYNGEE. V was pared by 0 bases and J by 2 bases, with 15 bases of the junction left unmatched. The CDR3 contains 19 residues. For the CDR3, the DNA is TGTGCCAGCAGCGTAGGCCCACAATCAGGGAGGGATGTCACAGATACGCAGTATTTT. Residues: CASSVGPQSGRDVTDTQYF. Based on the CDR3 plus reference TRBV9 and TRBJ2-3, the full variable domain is DSGVTQTPKHLITATGQRVTLRCSPRSGDLSVYWYQQSLDQGLQFLIQYYNGEERAKGNILERFSAQQFPDLHSELNLSSLELGDSALYFCASSVGPQSGRDVTDTQYFGPGTRLTVL.

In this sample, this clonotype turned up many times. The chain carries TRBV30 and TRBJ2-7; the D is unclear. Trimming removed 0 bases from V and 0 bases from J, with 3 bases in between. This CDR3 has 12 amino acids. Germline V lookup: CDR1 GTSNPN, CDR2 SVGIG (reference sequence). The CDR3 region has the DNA TGTGCCTGGAGTGTAGGCTCCTACGAGCAGTACTTC. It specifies CAWSVGSYEQYF.

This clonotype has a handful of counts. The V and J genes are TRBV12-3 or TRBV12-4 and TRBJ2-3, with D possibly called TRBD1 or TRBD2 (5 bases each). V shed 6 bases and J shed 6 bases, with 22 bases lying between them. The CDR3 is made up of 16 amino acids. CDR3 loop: CASSTLTSWDADTQYF. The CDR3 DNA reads TGTGCCAGCAGCACCCTTACTAGTTGGGACGCCGATACGCAGTATTTT.

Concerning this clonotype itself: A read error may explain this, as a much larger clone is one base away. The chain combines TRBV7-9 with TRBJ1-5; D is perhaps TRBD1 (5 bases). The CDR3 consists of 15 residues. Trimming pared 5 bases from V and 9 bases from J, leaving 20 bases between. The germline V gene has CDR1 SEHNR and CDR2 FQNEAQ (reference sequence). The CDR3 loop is CASSPAGQGDPPQHF. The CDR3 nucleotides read TGTGCCAGCAGCCCTGCGGGTCAGGGCGATCCGCCCCAGCATTTT.

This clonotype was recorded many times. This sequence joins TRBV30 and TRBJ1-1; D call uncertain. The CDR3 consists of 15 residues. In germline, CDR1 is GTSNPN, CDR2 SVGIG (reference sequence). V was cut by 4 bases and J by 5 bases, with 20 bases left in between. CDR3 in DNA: TGTGCCTGGAACCAACCAGACGAGGGAAATACTGAAGCTTTCTTT. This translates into CAWNQPDEGNTEAFF. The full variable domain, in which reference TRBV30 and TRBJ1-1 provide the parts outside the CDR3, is SQTIHQWPATLVQPVGSPLSLECTVEGTSNPNLYWYRQAAGRGLQLLFYSVGIGQISSEVPQNLSASRPQDRQFILSSKKLLLSDSGFYLCAWNQPDEGNTEAFFGQGTRLTVV.

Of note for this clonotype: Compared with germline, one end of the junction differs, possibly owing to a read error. This CDR3 reads CASSSGQNTGELSF. The CDR3 nucleotides are TGTGCCAGCAGCTCGGGACAGAACACCGGGGAGCTGTCTTTT. This chain uses TRBV7-9 with TRBJ2-2; 7 positions match TRBD1. Germline CDR1 reads SEHNR; CDR2 reads FQNEAQ (reference sequence). The CDR3 has 14 residues. Using reference TRBV7-9 and TRBJ2-2 for the parts outside the CDR3, the full variable domain is DTGVSQNPRHKITKRGQNVTFRCDPISEHNRLYWYRQTLGQGPEFLTYFQNEAQLEKSRLLSDRFSAERPKGSFSTLEIQRTEQGDSAMYLCASSSGQNTGELSFGEGSRLTVL.

The CDR3 DNA reads as TGCGCCAGCAGCTTCCTCGGACTAGCGGAACCAGATACGCAGTATTTT. Translation gives CASSFLGLAEPDTQYF. The chain couples TRBV5-1 to TRBJ2-3; TRBD2 agrees at 10 bases. Losses at the gene ends were 2 bases for V and 4 bases for J; bases not matched to a gene: 7. This CDR3 has 16 residues. Germline loops: CDR1 SGHRS, CDR2 YFSETQ.

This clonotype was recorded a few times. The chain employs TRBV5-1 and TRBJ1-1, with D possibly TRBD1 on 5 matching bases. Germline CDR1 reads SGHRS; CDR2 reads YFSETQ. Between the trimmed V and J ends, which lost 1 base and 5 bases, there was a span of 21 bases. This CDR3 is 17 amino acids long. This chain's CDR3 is CASSLTTDFYKQTEAFF. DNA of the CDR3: TGCGCCAGCAGCTTGACGACAGACTTCTACAAACAGACTGAAGCTTTCTTT. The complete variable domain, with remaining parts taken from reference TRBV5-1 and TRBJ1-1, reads KAGVTQTPRYLIKTRGQQVTLSCSPISGHRSVSWYQQTPGQGLQFLFEYFSETQRNKGNFPGRFSGRQFSNSRSEMNVSTLELGDSALYLCASSLTTDFYKQTEAFFGQGTRLTVV.